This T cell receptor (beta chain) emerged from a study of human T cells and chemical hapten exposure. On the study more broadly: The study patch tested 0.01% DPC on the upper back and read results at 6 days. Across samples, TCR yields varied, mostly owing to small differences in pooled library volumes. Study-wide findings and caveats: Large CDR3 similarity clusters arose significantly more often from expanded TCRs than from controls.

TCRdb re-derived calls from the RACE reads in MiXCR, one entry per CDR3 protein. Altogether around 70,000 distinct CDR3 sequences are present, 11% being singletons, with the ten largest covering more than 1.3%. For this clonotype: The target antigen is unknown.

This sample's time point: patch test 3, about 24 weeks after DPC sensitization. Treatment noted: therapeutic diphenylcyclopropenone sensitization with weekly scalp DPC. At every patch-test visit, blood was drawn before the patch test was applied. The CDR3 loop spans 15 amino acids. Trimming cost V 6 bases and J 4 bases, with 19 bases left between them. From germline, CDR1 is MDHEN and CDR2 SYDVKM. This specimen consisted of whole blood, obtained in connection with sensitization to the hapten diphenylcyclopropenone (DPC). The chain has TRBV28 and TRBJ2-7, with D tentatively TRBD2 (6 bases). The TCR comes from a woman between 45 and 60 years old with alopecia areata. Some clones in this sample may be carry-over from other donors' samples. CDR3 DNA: TGTGCCAGCAGCCGTGGGGGGTCCGCCCTTTACGAGCAGTACTTC. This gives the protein CASSRGGSALYEQYF. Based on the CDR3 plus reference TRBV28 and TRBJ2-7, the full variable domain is DVKVTQSSRYLVKRTGEKVFLECVQDMDHENMFWYRQDPGLGLRLIYFSYDVKMKEKGDIPEGYSVSREKKERFSLILESASTNQTSMYLCASSRGGSALYEQYFGPGTRLTVT.